A single sample is the source of the 13 T cell receptor beta chains below, sequenced in a study of OX40 agonist ivuxolimab in advanced cancers. Method: immunoSEQ multiplex PCR; TCRdb's copy keeps in-frame clones and lacks some. The sample includes nearly 85,000 clones, less than 85% of them seen just once. This specimen consisted of CD4+ or CD8+ T cells sorted from blood, obtained in a trial of the OX40 agonist ivuxolimab. The receptors stem from an adult with an advanced solid tumor such as melanoma, head and neck, liver or kidney cancer.

The V and J genes are TRBV29-1 and TRBJ1-2, with TRBD1 matching over 11 bases. This CDR3 spans 16 amino acids. CDR1 SQVTM and CDR2 ANQGSEA come from the germline V gene. V was pared by 6 bases and J by 8 bases, with 17 bases of the junction left unmatched. CDR3 coding DNA: TGCAGCGTGAGACCAATCGCCGGACAGGGGGCTTTGGGCTACACCTTC. Translation gives CSVRPIAGQGALGYTF. The full variable domain, in which reference TRBV29-1 and TRBJ1-2 provide the parts outside the CDR3, is SAVISQKPSRDICQRGTSLTIQCQVDSQVTMMFWYRQQPGQSLTLIATANQGSEATYESGFVIDKFPISRPNLTFSTLTVSNMSPEDSSIYLCSVRPIAGQGALGYTFGSGTRLTVV.

This clone was observed a handful of times. This sequence joins TRBV29-1 and TRBJ2-5, with a tentative D call TRBD1 (5 bases). The CDR3 totals 13 residues. Looked up from germline, CDR1 is SQVTM and CDR2 is ANQGSEA. Deletions cut 5 bases from V and 1 base from J, with 11 bases between. The CDR3 region has the DNA TGCAGCGTTTCTCCCGACAGCCAAGAGACCCAGTACTTC. It translates to CSVSPDSQETQYF.

V is TRBV12-5 and J is TRBJ2-1, with D possibly matching TRBD2 (5 bases). Germline CDR1 is LGHNT and CDR2 is FRNRAP. This CDR3 comprises 14 residues. V was cut by 1 base and J by 9 bases, with 13 bases left in between. DNA for the CDR3: TGTGCTAGTGGTTTGGGAGGGCCTTGGGGTGAGCAGTTCTTC. Its protein is CASGLGGPWGEQFF. Full variable domain (remainder filled in from reference TRBV12-5 and TRBJ2-1): DARVTQTPRHKVTEMGQEVTMRCQPILGHNTVFWYRQTMMQGLELLAYFRNRAPLDDSGMPKDRFSAEMPDATLATLKIQPSEPRDSAVYFCASGLGGPWGEQFFGPGTRLTVL.

The rearrangement joins TRBV6-1 to TRBJ1-2, with 7 bases aligning to TRBD1. CDR1 is MNHNS, CDR2 SASEGT, per germline. With 1 base clipped from V and 5 bases from J, the junction kept 7 bases outside the gene matches. This CDR3 is built from 15 residues. The DNA of the CDR3 is TGTGCCAGCAGTGAAGGGCAGGGGGTTCAGTATGGCTACACCTTC. Its protein product is CASSEGQGVQYGYTF.

This rearrangement joins TRBV6-6 to TRBJ1-5; D is ambiguous. Germline V CDR1 and CDR2: MNHNY, SVGAGI (reference sequence). The V and J ends lost 1 base and 5 bases respectively, with 9 bases between them. The CDR3 extends over 14 amino acids. CDR3 residues: CASSYLEGYQPQHF. The DNA of the CDR3 is TGTGCCAGCAGTTACTTAGAGGGATATCAGCCCCAGCATTTT.

This chain connects TRBV30 to TRBJ2-7; the D call may be TRBD1 or TRBD2 (5 bases each). CDR3 length equals 13 residues. V shed 1 base and J shed 2 bases, with 9 bases lying between them. CDR1 GTSNPN and CDR2 SVGIG come from the germline V gene (reference sequence). This CDR3 is CAWSGGDAYEQYF. CDR3 sequence (DNA): TGTGCCTGGAGTGGAGGGGACGCCTACGAGCAGTACTTC.

This clone is medium-sized in the sample. This chain links TRBV4-1 with TRBJ2-1; 8 positions match TRBD2. The CDR3 length is 16 residues. Germline-derived CDR1 and CDR2 are MGHRA and YSYEKL. Losses at the gene ends were 5 bases for V and 6 bases for J; bases not matched to a gene: 12. CDR3 bases: TGCGCCAGCAGCTCGGACCCGGGGGGGCGGGGCAATGAGCAGTTCTTC. As protein: CASSSDPGGRGNEQFF.

The chain joins TRBV9 to TRBJ1-5; the match to TRBD1 covers 8 bases. Germline-derived CDR1 and CDR2 are SGDLS and YYNGEE. With V trimmed by 4 bases and J by 4 bases, 4 bases remained unmatched. There are 14 residues in the CDR3. The CDR3 coding sequence is TGTGCCAGCAGCTTTGGACAGGGAAATCAGCCCCAGCATTTT. Its protein is CASSFGQGNQPQHF.

A remark on this clone: The sample holds other DNA sequences that translate to the same CDR3. This chain uses TRBV5-1 with TRBJ2-3; 8 bases are a match to TRBD1. The CDR3 consists of 14 residues. From germline, CDR1 is SGHRS and CDR2 YFSETQ. V was pared by 3 bases and J by 4 bases, with 4 bases of the junction left unmatched. The CDR3 nucleotides are TGCGCCAGCAGCTGGCAGGACAGGGCAGATACGCAGTATTTT. This sequence encodes CASSWQDRADTQYF. Drawing the rest from reference TRBV5-1 and TRBJ2-3, the complete variable domain is KAGVTQTPRYLIKTRGQQVTLSCSPISGHRSVSWYQQTPGQGLQFLFEYFSETQRNKGNFPGRFSGRQFSNSRSEMNVSTLELGDSALYLCASSWQDRADTQYFGPGTRLTVL.

The V call is TRBV28, the J call TRBJ2-6, with 9 bases that match TRBD1. This CDR3 contains 17 residues. The J segment lost 4 bases and the V segment lost 10 bases, leaving 14 bases of the junction unmatched. Germline assignment: CDR1 MDHEN and CDR2 SYDVKM. The CDR3 DNA sequence: TGTGCCACCTTACAGGGGGCGTCCCCTCCCGGGGCCAACGTCCTGACTTTC. Its translation is CATLQGASPPGANVLTF.

The rearrangement links TRBV18 to TRBJ1-4, with 9 nucleotides matching TRBD1. Trimming at V came to 1 base and at J to 4 bases, leaving 1 base not matched to a gene. The CDR3 covers 15 residues. CDR1 and CDR2 from the germline V gene are KGHSH and LQKENI. The CDR3 bases are TGTGCCAGCTCACCACGGACAGGGGTTAATGAAAAACTGTTTTTT. It translates to CASSPRTGVNEKLFF.

Worth noting for this clone: At one end, the junction sequence differs from germline, possibly due to a read error. The CDR3 DNA reads as TGTGCCAGCAGCCCCAGGGATTTTAGCAATCGGCCCCAGCATTTT. Protein: CASSPRDFSNRPQHF. V is TRBV7-2 and J is TRBJ1-5; tentative D call: TRBD1 (5 bases). Looked up from germline, CDR1 is SGHTA and CDR2 is FQGNSA. The CDR3 has 15 amino acids.

This clone was detected a few times. V and J are TRBV5-1 and TRBJ1-4; weak D call: TRBD1 (6 bases). CDR3 length: 16 residues. Trimming took 0 bases from V and 7 from J, leaving 16 bases between them. Germline V gene data show CDR1 as SGHRS and CDR2 as YFSETQ. This CDR3 is CASSLGSGDLREKLFF. The CDR3 DNA sequence: TGCGCCAGCAGCTTGGGATCAGGGGATTTACGTGAAAAACTGTTTTTT.